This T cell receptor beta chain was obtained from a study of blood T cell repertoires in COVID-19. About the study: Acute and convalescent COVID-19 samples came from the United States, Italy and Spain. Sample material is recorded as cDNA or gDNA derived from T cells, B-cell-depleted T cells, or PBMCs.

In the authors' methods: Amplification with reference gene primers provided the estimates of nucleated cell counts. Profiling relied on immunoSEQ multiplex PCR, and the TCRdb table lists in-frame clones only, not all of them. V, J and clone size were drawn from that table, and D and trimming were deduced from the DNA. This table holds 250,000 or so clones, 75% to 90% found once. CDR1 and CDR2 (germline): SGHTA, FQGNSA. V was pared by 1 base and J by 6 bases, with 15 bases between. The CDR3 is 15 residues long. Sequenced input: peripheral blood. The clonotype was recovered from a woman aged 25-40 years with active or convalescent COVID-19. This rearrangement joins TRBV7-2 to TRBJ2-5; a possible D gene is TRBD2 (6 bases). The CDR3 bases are TGTGCCAGCAGCTTAGTCGGCGGGGCCCAGCAGACCCAGTACTTC. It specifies CASSLVGGAQQTQYF.